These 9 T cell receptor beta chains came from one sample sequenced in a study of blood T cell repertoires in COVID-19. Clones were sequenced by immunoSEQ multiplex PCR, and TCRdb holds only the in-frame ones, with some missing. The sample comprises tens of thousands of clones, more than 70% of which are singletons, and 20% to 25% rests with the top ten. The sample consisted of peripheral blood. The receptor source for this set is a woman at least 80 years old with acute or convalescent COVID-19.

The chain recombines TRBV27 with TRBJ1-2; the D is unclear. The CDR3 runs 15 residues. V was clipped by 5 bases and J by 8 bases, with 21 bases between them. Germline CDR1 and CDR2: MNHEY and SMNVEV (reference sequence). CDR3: CASSPTLGSPEGYTF. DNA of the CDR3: TGTGCCAGCAGTCCGACTTTGGGTTCCCCGGAGGGCTACACCTTC.

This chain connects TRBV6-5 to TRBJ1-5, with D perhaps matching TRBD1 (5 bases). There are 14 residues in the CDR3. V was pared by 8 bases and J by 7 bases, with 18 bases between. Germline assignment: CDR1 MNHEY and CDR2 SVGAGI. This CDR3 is CASRVGSRAQPQHF. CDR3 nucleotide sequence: TGTGCCAGCCGGGTAGGAAGCAGGGCACAGCCCCAGCATTTT.

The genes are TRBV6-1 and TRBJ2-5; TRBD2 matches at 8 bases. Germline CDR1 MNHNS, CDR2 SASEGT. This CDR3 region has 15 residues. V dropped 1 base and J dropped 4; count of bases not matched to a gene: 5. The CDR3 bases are TGTGCCAGCAGTGAAGGAGGGACTAGGGTAGAGACCCAGTACTTC. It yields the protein CASSEGGTRVETQYF.

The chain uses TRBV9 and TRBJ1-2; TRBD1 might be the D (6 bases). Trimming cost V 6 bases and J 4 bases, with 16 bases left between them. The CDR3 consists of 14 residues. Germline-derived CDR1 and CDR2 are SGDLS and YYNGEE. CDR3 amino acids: CASTVVGAAYGYTF. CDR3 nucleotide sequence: TGTGCCAGCACCGTGGTGGGGGCGGCCTATGGCTACACCTTC.

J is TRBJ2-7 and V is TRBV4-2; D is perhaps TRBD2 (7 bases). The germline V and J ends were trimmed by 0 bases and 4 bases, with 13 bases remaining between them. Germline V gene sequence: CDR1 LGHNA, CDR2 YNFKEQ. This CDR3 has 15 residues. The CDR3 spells CASSQDLGGGYEQYF. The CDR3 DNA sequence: TGTGCCAGCAGCCAAGATCTGGGAGGGGGGTACGAGCAGTACTTC.

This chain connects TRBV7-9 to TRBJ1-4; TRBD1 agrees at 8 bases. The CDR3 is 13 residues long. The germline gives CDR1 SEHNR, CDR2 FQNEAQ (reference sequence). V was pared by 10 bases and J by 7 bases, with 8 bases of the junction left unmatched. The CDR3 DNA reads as TGTGCCATCCAGGACAGGGTAGTTGAAAAACTGTTTTTT. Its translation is CAIQDRVVEKLFF. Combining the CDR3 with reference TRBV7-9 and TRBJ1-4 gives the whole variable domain DTGVSQNPRHKITKRGQNVTFRCDPISEHNRLYWYRQTLGQGPEFLTYFQNEAQLEKSRLLSDRFSAERPKGSFSTLEIQRTEQGDSAMYLCAIQDRVVEKLFFGSGTQLSVL.

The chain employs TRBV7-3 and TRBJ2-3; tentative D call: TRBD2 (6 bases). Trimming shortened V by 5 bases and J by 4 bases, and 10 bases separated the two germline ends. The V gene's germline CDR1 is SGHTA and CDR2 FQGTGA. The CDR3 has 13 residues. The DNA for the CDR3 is TGTGCCAGCAGCCACACGGGGGCAGATACGCAGTATTTT. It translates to CASSHTGADTQYF.

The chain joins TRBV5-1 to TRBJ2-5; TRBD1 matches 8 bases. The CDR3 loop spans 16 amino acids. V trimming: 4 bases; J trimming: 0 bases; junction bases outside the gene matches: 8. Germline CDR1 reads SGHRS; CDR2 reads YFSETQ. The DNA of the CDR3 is TGCGCCAGCAGCAAGACAGGGGACCTTAACCAAGAGACCCAGTACTTC. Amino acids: CASSKTGDLNQETQYF.

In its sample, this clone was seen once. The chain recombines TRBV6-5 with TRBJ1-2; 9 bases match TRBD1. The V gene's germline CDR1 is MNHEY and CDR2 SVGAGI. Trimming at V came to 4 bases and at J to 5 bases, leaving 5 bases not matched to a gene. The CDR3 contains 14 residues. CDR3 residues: CASSSTQGAYGYTF. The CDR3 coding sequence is TGTGCCAGCAGTTCGACACAGGGGGCGTATGGCTACACCTTC.